These T cell receptor beta chains were read from a single sample in a study of cytomegalovirus exposure and HLA in healthy donors. TCRdb's copy holds only in-frame clones and misses some; the assay was immunoSEQ multiplex PCR. The sample lists about 140,000 clones, roughly 76% occurring once. The sample taken for sequencing was PBMCs. All receptors derive from a female donor in good health and CMV-seronegative. Each CDR3 is given with its conserved first and last residue. Fields, in order: clone size, J gene, V gene, D gene, CDR3 DNA, CDR3 protein. The D gene is left open where the match is weak. The size field is filled for only some rows; it gives once, few, many or a size class.

- TRBJ1-4 TRBV5-1 - TGCGCCAGCAGCTTGGACTCCAGGGGTTCAACTAATGAAAAACTGTTTTTT CASSLDSRGSTNEKLFF
- TRBJ2-2 TRBV7-9 TRBD2 TGTGCCAGCAGCTTGGGAGCGGGAGGGCCTAAGGAGCTGTTTTTT CASSLGAGGPKELFF
- TRBJ2-1 TRBV5-1 TRBD2 TGCGCCAGCAGCCTGAGCGGGGGGCCCCCAAATGAGCAGTTCTTC CASSLSGGPPNEQFF
few TRBJ2-1 TRBV7-9 - TGTGCCAGCAGCTTAGTAGGGGGTAATGAGCAGTTCTTC CASSLVGGNEQFF
- TRBJ2-1 TRBV6-6 - TGTGCCAGCAGTCCCGGGCCTGCAGGGATCTTC CASSPGPAGIF
- TRBJ1-2 TRBV27 - TGTGCCAGCAGTCTAACTGTGGGGCGTAACTATGGCTACACCTTC CASSLTVGRNYGYTF
- TRBJ1-4 TRBV7-2 - TGTGCCAGCAGCTTAGGGGCCGGAGGGTATGGGGAAAAACTGTTTTTT CASSLGAGGYGEKLFF
- TRBJ2-7 TRBV27 TRBD1 TGTGCCAGCAGGAATTCAGGGGGCTACGAGCAGTACTTC CASRNSGGYEQYF
- TRBJ1-1 TRBV5-6 - TGTGCCAGCAGCTTAACAGGGAGATGGGCCACTGAAGCTTTCTTT CASSLTGRWATEAFF
- TRBJ2-7 TRBV11-2 TRBD1 TGTGCCAGCAGCCTGTCAACCGGGACAGTGGAGCAGTACTTC CASSLSTGTVEQYF
- TRBJ2-3 TRBV7-6 TRBD2 TGTGCCAGCAGCCCTTCTCCAGCGGGGGCCCTCACAGATACGCAGTATTTT CASSPSPAGALTDTQYF
- TRBJ2-4 TRBV9 - TGTGCCAGCAGCGACACGATAGCCAAAAACATTCAGTACTTC CASSDTIAKNIQYF
- TRBJ1-1 TRBV4-2 - TGTGCCAGCAGCCAAGGAGGAGACAGTGAAGCTTTCTTT CASSQGGDSEAFF
- TRBJ1-2 TRBV5-1 - TGCGCCAGCAGTCTACAAAAGGACGGGAATAACTATGGCTACACCTTC CASSLQKDGNNYGYTF
- TRBJ1-2 TRBV2 - TGTGCCAGCAGTGAACCGGGACTGAACTATGGCTACACCTTC CASSEPGLNYGYTF
- TRBJ1-1 TRBV28 - TGTGCCAGCAGTCCCGCCGCCGGAGAAGGCACTGAAGCTTTCTTT CASSPAAGEGTEAFF